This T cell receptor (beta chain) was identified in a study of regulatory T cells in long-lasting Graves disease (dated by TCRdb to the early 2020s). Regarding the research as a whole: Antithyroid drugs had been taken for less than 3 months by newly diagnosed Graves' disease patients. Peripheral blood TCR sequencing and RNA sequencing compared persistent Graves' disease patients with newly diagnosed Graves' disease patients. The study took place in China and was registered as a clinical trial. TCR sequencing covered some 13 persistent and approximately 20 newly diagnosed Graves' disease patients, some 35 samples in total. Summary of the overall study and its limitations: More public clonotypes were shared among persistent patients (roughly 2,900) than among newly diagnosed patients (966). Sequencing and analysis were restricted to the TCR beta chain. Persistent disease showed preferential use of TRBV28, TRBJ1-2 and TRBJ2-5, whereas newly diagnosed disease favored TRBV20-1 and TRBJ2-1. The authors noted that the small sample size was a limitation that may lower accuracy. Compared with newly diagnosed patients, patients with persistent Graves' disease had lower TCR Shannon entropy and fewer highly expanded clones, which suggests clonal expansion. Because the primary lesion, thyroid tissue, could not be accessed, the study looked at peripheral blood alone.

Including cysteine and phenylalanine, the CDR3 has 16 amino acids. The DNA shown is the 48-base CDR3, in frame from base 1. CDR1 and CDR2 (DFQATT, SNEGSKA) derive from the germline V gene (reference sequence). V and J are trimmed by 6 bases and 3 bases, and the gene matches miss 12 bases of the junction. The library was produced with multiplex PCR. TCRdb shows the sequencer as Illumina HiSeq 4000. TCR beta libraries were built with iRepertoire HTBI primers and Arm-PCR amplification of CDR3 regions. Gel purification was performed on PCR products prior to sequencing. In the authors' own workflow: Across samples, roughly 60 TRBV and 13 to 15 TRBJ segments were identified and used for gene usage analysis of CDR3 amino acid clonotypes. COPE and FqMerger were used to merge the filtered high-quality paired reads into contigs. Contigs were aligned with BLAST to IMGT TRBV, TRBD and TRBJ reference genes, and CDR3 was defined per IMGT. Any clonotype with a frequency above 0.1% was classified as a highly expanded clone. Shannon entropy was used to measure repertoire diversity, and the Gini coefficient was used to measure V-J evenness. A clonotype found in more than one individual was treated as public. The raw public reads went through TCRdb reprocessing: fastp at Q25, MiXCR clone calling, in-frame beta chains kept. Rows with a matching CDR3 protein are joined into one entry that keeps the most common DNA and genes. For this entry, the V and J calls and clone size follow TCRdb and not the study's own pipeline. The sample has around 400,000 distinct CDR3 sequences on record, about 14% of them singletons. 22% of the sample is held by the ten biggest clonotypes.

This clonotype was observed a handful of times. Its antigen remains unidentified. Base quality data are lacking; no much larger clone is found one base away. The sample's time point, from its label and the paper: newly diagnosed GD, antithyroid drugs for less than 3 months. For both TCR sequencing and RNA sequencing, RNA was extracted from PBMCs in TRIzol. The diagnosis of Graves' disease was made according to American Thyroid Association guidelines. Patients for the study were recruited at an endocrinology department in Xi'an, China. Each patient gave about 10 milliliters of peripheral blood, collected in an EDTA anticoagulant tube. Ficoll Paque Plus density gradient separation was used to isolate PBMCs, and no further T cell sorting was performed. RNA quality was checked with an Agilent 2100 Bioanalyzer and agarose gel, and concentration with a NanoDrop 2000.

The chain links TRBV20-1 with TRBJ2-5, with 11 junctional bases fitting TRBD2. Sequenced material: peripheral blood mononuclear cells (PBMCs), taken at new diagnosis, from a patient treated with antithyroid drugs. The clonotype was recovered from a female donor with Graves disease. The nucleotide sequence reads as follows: TGCAGTGCAGGGACTTCGGGACTAGCGGCGGAAGAGACCCAGTACTTC. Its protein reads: CSAGTSGLAAEETQYF.